What follows is one T cell receptor (beta chain) and its context. The CDR3 totals 15 residues. Germline loops: CDR1 SEHNR, CDR2 FQNEAQ (reference sequence). V was cut by 2 bases and J by 5 bases, with 15 bases left in between. Sequencing was performed with immunoSEQ multiplex PCR; in TCRdb, only in-frame clones are kept and a portion is missing. The top ten clones hold roughly 1.9% of a sample with fewer than 85,000 clones, 92% of them seen once. The record originates from a study of T cell changes during pregnancy in multiple sclerosis. This TCR came from a female donor with multiple sclerosis, enrolled in a pregnancy study. The V call is TRBV7-9, the J call TRBJ2-5, with D hard to call. Here the sequenced sample was peripheral blood, taken in the second trimester of pregnancy. CDR3 amino acids: CASSLNLVGSETQYF. The CDR3 DNA is TGTGCCAGCAGCTTAAATCTGGTCGGGTCGGAGACCCAGTACTTC.